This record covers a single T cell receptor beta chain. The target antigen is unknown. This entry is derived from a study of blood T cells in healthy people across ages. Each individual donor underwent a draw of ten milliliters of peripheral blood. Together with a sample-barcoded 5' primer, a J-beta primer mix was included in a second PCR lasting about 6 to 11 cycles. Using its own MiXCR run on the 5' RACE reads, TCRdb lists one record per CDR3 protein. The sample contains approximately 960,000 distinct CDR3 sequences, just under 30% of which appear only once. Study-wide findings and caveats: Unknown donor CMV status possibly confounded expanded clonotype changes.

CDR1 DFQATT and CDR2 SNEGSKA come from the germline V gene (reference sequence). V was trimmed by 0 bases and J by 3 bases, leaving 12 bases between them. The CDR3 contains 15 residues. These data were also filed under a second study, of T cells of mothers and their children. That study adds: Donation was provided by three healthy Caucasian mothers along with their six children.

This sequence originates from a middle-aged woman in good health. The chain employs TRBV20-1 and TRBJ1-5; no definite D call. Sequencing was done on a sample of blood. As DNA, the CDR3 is TGCAGTGCTAGAGAAGAGGGAAGGAACAATCAGCCCCAGCATTTT. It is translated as CSAREEGRNNQPQHF.